The next 30 T cell receptor beta chains were all read from a single sample in a study of blood T cell repertoires in COVID-19. TCRdb's copy holds only in-frame clones and misses some; the assay was immunoSEQ multiplex PCR. The sample holds 130,000 to 150,000 clones, roughly 82% seen once. The specimen was peripheral blood. The receptor set was obtained from a human donor in a cohort sampled during active COVID-19.

The chain has TRBV11-2 and TRBJ1-1, with 7 bases aligning to TRBD1. The length of the CDR3 is 14 residues. V shed 5 bases, J shed 4 bases, and the junction held 7 bases outside the gene matches. The germline CDR1 and CDR2 sequences are SGHAT and FQNNGV. CDR3 in amino acids: CASSPLGTVTEAFF. The CDR3 DNA sequence: TGTGCCAGCAGCCCCTTGGGGACAGTCACTGAAGCTTTCTTT.

The V call is TRBV5-1, the J call TRBJ2-5; D is perhaps TRBD2 (6 bases). Germline assignment: CDR1 SGHRS and CDR2 YFSETQ. This CDR3 spans 15 amino acids. V lost 0 bases to trimming and J lost 9 bases, with 18 bases between them. The CDR3 sequence: CASSLESGVPSPQYF. CDR3 DNA sequence: TGCGCCAGCAGCTTGGAGTCGGGGGTCCCTAGTCCCCAGTACTTC.

The CDR3 reads CASSVNRAGNTIYF. The CDR3 bases are TGTGCCAGCAGCGTAAACAGGGCGGGAAACACCATATATTTT. The rearrangement joins TRBV9 to TRBJ1-3, with D perhaps matching TRBD1 (6 bases). Germline values: CDR1 SGDLS, CDR2 YYNGEE. The CDR3 totals 14 residues. V lost 1 base, J lost 4 bases, and 9 bases lay in between.

This chain uses TRBV7-3 with TRBJ2-2, with a possible D match to TRBD2 (5 bases). The CDR3 loop spans 14 amino acids. Germline V gene lookup returns CDR1 SGHTA and CDR2 FQGTGA. V lost 4 bases to trimming and J lost 6 bases, with 12 bases between them. CDR3 in amino acids: CASSSGLEAGELFF. As DNA, the CDR3 is TGTGCCAGCAGCTCAGGACTCGAGGCCGGGGAGCTGTTTTTT.

The chain employs TRBV7-2 and TRBJ1-2; 9 bases are shared with TRBD1. Trimming cost V 5 bases and J 8 bases; bases outside gene matches: 24. Germline CDR1 SGHTA, CDR2 FQGNSA. The CDR3 length is 19 residues. The CDR3 sequence is CASSPGAGTGWGGLWGYTF. The CDR3 DNA sequence: TGTGCCAGCAGCCCTGGCGCCGGGACAGGGTGGGGTGGCCTATGGGGCTACACCTTC.

In this sample, this clone turned up a few times. The gene calls are TRBV3-1 (or the pseudogene TRBV3-2) and TRBJ1-5; the D is unclear. This CDR3 contains 14 residues. The V gene lost 4 bases and the J gene lost 1 base, with 8 bases spanning the gap. Looked up from germline, CDR1 is LGHDT and CDR2 is YNNKEL (reference sequence). CDR3 residues: CASSRAGSNQPQHF. In DNA, the CDR3 is TGTGCCAGCAGCCGGGCAGGAAGCAATCAGCCCCAGCATTTT.

The rearrangement joins TRBV18 to TRBJ1-4; weak D call: TRBD1 (5 bases). Germline V CDR1 and CDR2: KGHSH, LQKENI. V dropped 3 bases and J dropped 5 bases, with 13 bases sitting between them. The CDR3 sequence is 15 residues long. In nucleotides, the CDR3 is TGTGCCAGCTCACCTAACCAGGGCCCAAATGAAAAACTGTTTTTT. Translating gives CASSPNQGPNEKLFF.

This chain joins TRBV25-1 and TRBJ2-1; TRBD1 is a possible D gene (6 bases). Trimming shortened V by 4 bases and J by 8 bases, and 21 bases separated the two germline ends. Germline-derived CDR1 and CDR2 are MGHDK and SYGVNS. The CDR3 contains 16 residues. CDR3 sequence: CASSGQFGTPDHEQFF. The CDR3 coding sequence is TGTGCCAGCAGTGGTCAATTCGGGACACCGGACCATGAGCAGTTCTTC.

This clone was counted a single time. This chain links TRBV6-5 with TRBJ2-3; TRBD2 might be the D (5 bases). Between the trimmed V and J ends, which lost 8 bases and 0 bases, there was a span of 12 bases. Germline V gene data show CDR1 as MNHEY and CDR2 as SVGAGI. The CDR3 covers 14 residues. CDR3 region: CASGRTRSTDTQYF. CDR3 DNA sequence: TGTGCCAGCGGGCGGACTCGAAGCACAGATACGCAGTATTTT.

This chain links TRBV5-1 with TRBJ1-4; D possibly corresponds to TRBD1 (5 bases). Germline V gives CDR1 SGHRS, CDR2 YFSETQ. V lost 0 bases and J 8 bases, leaving 11 bases between the germline ends. CDR3 length: 14 residues. In DNA form, the CDR3 reads TGCGCCAGCAGCTTGGTTGGACAACGGGAAAAACTGTTTTTT. The encoded protein is CASSLVGQREKLFF.

This chain joins TRBV27 and TRBJ2-1; 8 bases are shared with TRBD2. With 1 base clipped from V and 4 bases from J, the junction kept 6 bases outside the gene matches. Germline CDR1 is MNHEY and CDR2 is SMNVEV (reference sequence). This CDR3 has 16 residues. CDR3 amino acids: CASSLWGLAGYNEQFF. The CDR3 bases are TGTGCCAGCAGTTTATGGGGTCTAGCGGGTTACAATGAGCAGTTCTTC.

The V gene is TRBV9, the J gene TRBJ2-3; TRBD2 agrees at 7 bases. From germline, CDR1 is SGDLS and CDR2 YYNGEE. There are 15 residues in the CDR3. The V segment lost 4 bases and the J segment 3 bases; nucleotides outside the gene matches: 8. The CDR3 protein is CASSPNWEGTDTQYF. The CDR3 DNA is TGTGCCAGCAGCCCCAACTGGGAGGGAACAGATACGCAGTATTTT.

The chain links TRBV15 to TRBJ2-6; maybe TRBD1 (5 bases). The CDR3 runs to 16 residues. V lost 0 bases and J 1 base, leaving 7 bases between the germline ends. Looked up from germline, CDR1 is LNHNV and CDR2 is YYDKDF (reference sequence). The chain's CDR3 is CATSRDRVSGANVLTF. The CDR3 DNA sequence: TGTGCCACCAGCAGAGACAGGGTGTCTGGGGCCAACGTCCTGACTTTC.

The chain couples TRBV5-4 to TRBJ2-1, with D tentatively TRBD2 (6 bases). CDR1 is SGHNT and CDR2 is YYREEE in the germline V gene (reference sequence). CDR3 length: 14 residues. V was cut by 6 bases and J by 2 bases, with 12 bases left in between. CDR3 region: CASKPSEAYNEQFF. DNA of the CDR3: TGTGCCAGCAAACCTAGCGAGGCCTACAATGAGCAGTTCTTC.

V usage is TRBV2 and J usage is TRBJ2-7; maybe TRBD2 (6 bases). This CDR3 contains 16 residues. V was cut by 4 bases and J by 2 bases, with 18 bases left in between. Germline V gene lookup returns CDR1 SNHLY and CDR2 FYNNEI. CDR3 sequence: CASSAGLPTRAYEQYF. DNA for the CDR3: TGTGCCAGCAGTGCAGGACTACCAACGCGAGCCTACGAGCAGTACTTC.

This clone appeared a few times. The gene calls are TRBV4-2 and TRBJ1-6; 10 bases match TRBD1. The CDR3 length is 16 residues. The germline CDR1 and CDR2 sequences are LGHNA and YNFKEQ. V gave up 4 bases and J gave up 8 bases; unmatched junction bases: 8. The CDR3 here is CASSPNSGTGDSPLHF. Written as DNA, the CDR3 is TGTGCCAGCAGCCCCAATTCCGGGACAGGGGATTCACCCCTCCACTTT.

The chain has TRBV6-2 or TRBV6-3 and TRBJ1-5, with no clear D. Germline CDR1 and CDR2: MNHEY and SVGEGT. The CDR3 has 12 residues. The germline V and J ends were trimmed by 4 bases and 5 bases, with 6 bases remaining between them. CDR3 protein: CASSFGDQPQHF. The DNA of the CDR3 is TGTGCCAGCAGTTTCGGTGATCAGCCCCAGCATTTT.

This clone was counted once. The chain uses TRBV28 and TRBJ2-2; the D gene is possibly TRBD1 (6 bases). This CDR3 spans 15 amino acids. Germline V gives CDR1 MDHEN, CDR2 SYDVKM. The germline V and J ends were trimmed by 4 bases and 4 bases, with 13 bases remaining between them. The DNA of the CDR3 is TGTGCCAGCAGTTCAGGACAGTTTGGCACCGGGGAGCTGTTTTTT. It translates to CASSSGQFGTGELFF.

This clone has more than one count but fewer than ten. The V call is TRBV9, the J call TRBJ1-2; no clear D gene. Germline CDR1 SGDLS, CDR2 YYNGEE. Trimming took off 0 bases at V and 8 bases at J, with 17 bases between the two ends. The CDR3 length is 15 residues. The CDR3 nucleotides are TGTGCCAGCAGCGTAGCCCTACTCTCGGGAGAAGGCTACACCTTC. Translating gives CASSVALLSGEGYTF. Full variable domain (rest looked up from reference TRBV9 and TRBJ1-2): DSGVTQTPKHLITATGQRVTLRCSPRSGDLSVYWYQQSLDQGLQFLIQYYNGEERAKGNILERFSAQQFPDLHSELNLSSLELGDSALYFCASSVALLSGEGYTFGSGTRLTVV.

The chain uses TRBV7-9 and TRBJ2-7; TRBD1 agrees at 8 bases. In germline, CDR1 is SEHNR, CDR2 FQNEAQ (reference sequence). This CDR3 region has 14 residues. With V trimmed by 5 bases and J by 2 bases, 5 bases remained unmatched. The CDR3 coding sequence is TGTGCCAGCAGCCCGGACAGGGCGGCCTACGAGCAGTACGTC. As protein: CASSPDRAAYEQYV.

The genes are TRBV23-1 and TRBJ2-7; D call uncertain. TRBV23-1 is assigned to the ORF class and has an uncertain function. The V end was cut by 4 bases, the J end by 3 bases, with 4 bases between. This CDR3 spans 11 amino acids. CDR3 loop: CASSPSYEQYV. The CDR3 DNA follows: TGCGCCAGCAGTCCCAGCTACGAGCAGTACGTC.

V and J are TRBV5-6 and TRBJ1-4, with TRBD1 matching over 7 bases. Germline V gene lookup returns CDR1 SGHDT and CDR2 YYEEEE. The junction had 5 bases not matched to a gene; V was cut back by 5 bases and J by 7 bases. The CDR3 contains 13 residues. The CDR3 sequence is CASRGTVSEKLFF. CDR3 in DNA: TGTGCCAGCAGAGGGACAGTGAGTGAAAAACTGTTTTTT.

The chain has TRBV10-2 and TRBJ2-1; 10 nucleotides line up with TRBD2. Germline trimming cut 3 bases from V and 8 bases from J; bases unmatched to any gene: 4. The CDR3 contains 14 residues. Germline CDR1 WSHSY, CDR2 SAAADI. For the CDR3, the DNA is TGCGCCAGCAGTGATCAACTAGCGGGATATGAGCAGTTCTTC. Its protein product is CASSDQLAGYEQFF.

The chain joins TRBV11-3 to TRBJ2-7, with D hard to call. The ends were cut back, 5 bases at V and 6 bases at J, with 17 bases in the middle. This CDR3 has 14 amino acids. CDR1 SGHNT and CDR2 YENEEA come from the germline V gene. CDR3 in amino acids: CASSPFEGWAEQYF. The CDR3, as DNA: TGTGCCAGCAGCCCTTTCGAAGGATGGGCCGAGCAGTACTTC.

Here the CDR3 reads CASSSAGTENTEAFF. CDR3 nucleotides: TGCGCCAGCAGCTCAGCCGGGACAGAGAACACTGAAGCTTTCTTT. This chain uses TRBV5-1 with TRBJ1-1; TRBD1 aligns across 7 bases. The germline V gene has CDR1 SGHRS and CDR2 YFSETQ. Losses at the gene ends were 3 bases for V and 1 base for J; bases not matched to a gene: 6. This CDR3 is built from 15 residues.

This clone was counted a single time. The chain is built from TRBV19 and TRBJ2-1; TRBD2 matches 9 bases. The length of the CDR3 is 16 residues. The germline V gene encodes CDR1 LNHDA and CDR2 SQIVND (reference sequence). V was clipped by 5 bases and J by 0 bases; unmatched bases: 5. For the CDR3, the DNA is TGTGCCAGTAGTGCGCGGGAGGGCCGCTCCTACAATGAGCAGTTCTTC. Translation: CASSAREGRSYNEQFF.

This clone was observed a handful of times. The chain combines TRBV5-1 with TRBJ1-3, with D possibly matching TRBD1 (5 bases). V was clipped by 5 bases and J by 3 bases, with 18 bases between them. This CDR3 region has 16 residues. From germline, CDR1 is SGHRS and CDR2 YFSETQ. The CDR3 spells CASSVDTGTGGNTIYF. As DNA, the CDR3 is TGCGCCAGCAGTGTGGACACCGGTACCGGTGGAAACACCATATATTTT. The variable domain in full, completed from reference TRBV5-1 and TRBJ1-3, reads KAGVTQTPRYLIKTRGQQVTLSCSPISGHRSVSWYQQTPGQGLQFLFEYFSETQRNKGNFPGRFSGRQFSNSRSEMNVSTLELGDSALYLCASSVDTGTGGNTIYFGEGSWLTVV.

The chain carries TRBV19 and TRBJ1-1; weak D call: TRBD1 (5 bases). The germline V and J ends were trimmed by 5 bases and 6 bases, with 10 bases remaining between them. CDR3 length: 12 amino acids. In germline, CDR1 is LNHDA, CDR2 SQIVND (reference sequence). CDR3 nucleotide sequence: TGTGCCAGTAGTGCGCAAGGGGCTGAAGCTTTCTTT. Its protein is CASSAQGAEAFF.

This sequence joins TRBV4-2 and TRBJ2-3; maybe TRBD1 (6 bases). The V gene's germline CDR1 is LGHNA and CDR2 YNFKEQ. This CDR3 has 17 amino acids. V lost 2 bases, J lost 1 base, and 16 bases lay in between. CDR3 protein: CASSQLNPQGRTDTQYF. Written as DNA, the CDR3 is TGTGCCAGCAGCCAACTTAACCCACAGGGCCGCACAGATACGCAGTATTTT.

The chain couples TRBV5-3 to TRBJ2-3; a weak D match, TRBD2 (8 bases). TRBV5-3 is assigned to the ORF class and has an uncertain function. V was cut by 8 bases and J by 7 bases, with 29 bases left in between. The CDR3 length is 17 residues. The CDR3 spells CARNIAGTGQGVYTQYF. The DNA for the CDR3 is TGTGCCAGGAATATAGCGGGAACAGGTCAGGGGGTATATACGCAGTATTTT.